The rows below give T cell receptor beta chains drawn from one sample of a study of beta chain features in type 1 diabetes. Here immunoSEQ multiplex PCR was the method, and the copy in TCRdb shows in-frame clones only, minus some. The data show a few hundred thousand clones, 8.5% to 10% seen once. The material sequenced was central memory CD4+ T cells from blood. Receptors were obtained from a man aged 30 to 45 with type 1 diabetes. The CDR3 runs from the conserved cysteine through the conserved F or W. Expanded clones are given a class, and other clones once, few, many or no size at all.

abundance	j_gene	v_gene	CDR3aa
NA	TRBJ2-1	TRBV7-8	CASSITGDNEQFF
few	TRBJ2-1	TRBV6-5	CASSYLTSGNNEQFF
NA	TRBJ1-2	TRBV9	CASSPRQGVSGGYTF
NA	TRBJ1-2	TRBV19	CASHAIGTANYGYTF
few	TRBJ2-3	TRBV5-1	CASSLGASQSDTQYF
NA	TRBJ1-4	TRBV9	CASSVGSNEKLFF
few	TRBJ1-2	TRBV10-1	CASSDAFNYGYTF
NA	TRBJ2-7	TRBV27	CAISGDSYEQYF
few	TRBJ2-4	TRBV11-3	CASSLGMAKNIQYF
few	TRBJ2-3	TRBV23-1	CASSSMLGVSTDTQYF
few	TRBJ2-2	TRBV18	CASSPPIAAIGGTGELFF
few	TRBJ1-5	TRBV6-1	CASSEEGAQPQHF
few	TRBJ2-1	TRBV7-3	CASSLTVGSGNNEQFF
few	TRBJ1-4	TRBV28	CASSFPRTGGEKLFF
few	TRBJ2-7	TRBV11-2	CASSHTSESYEQYF
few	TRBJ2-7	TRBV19	CASSIPHRQGPSYEQYF
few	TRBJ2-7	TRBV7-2	CASSLLPTGTGSHEQYF
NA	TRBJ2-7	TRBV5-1	CASSSTTSKSSYEQYF